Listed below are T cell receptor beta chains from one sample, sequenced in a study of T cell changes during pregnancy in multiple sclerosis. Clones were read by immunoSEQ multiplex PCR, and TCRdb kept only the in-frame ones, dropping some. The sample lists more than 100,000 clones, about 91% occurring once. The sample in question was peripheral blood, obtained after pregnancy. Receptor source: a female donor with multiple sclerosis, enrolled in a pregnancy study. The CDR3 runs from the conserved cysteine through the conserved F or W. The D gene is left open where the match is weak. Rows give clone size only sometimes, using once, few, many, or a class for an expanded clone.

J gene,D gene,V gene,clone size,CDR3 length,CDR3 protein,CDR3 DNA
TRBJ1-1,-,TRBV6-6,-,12,CASSYASGEAFF,TGTGCCAGCAGTTACGCCTCAGGGGAAGCTTTCTTT
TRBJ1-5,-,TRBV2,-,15,CASSVGRVSNQPQHF,TGTGCCAGCAGTGTGGGCAGGGTGAGCAATCAGCCCCAGCATTTT
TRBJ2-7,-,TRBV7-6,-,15,CASSYRHMEGYEQYF,TGTGCCAGCAGTTATAGACATATGGAGGGATACGAGCAGTACTTC
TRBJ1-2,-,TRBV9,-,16,CASSARQQPLLNGYTF,TGTGCCAGCAGCGCGCGACAGCAGCCCCTACTCAATGGCTACACCTTC
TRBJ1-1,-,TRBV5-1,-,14,CASSLGVRRAEAFF,TGCGCCAGCAGCTTGGGAGTGCGTCGGGCTGAAGCTTTCTTT
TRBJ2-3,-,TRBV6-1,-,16,CASSEVHGGRTDTQYF,TGTGCCAGCAGTGAAGTCCACGGGGGTCGGACAGATACGCAGTATTTT
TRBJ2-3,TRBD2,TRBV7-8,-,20,CASSHPTSGTPMGSTDTQYF,TGTGCCAGCAGTCATCCTACAAGCGGGACCCCGATGGGGAGCACAGATACGCAGTATTTT
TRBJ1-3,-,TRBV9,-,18,CASSAGAQGINSGNTIYF,TGTGCCAGCAGCGCAGGAGCTCAGGGGATTAACTCTGGAAACACCATATATTTT
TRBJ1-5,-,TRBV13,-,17,CASSLGRTGVAGQPQHF,TGTGCCAGCAGCTTAGGCCGCACGGGGGTTGCGGGGCAGCCCCAGCATTTT
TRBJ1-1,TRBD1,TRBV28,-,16,CASSLPRGLMNTEAFF,TGTGCCAGCAGTTTACCCAGGGGGCTTATGAACACTGAAGCTTTCTTT
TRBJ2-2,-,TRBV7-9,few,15,CASSLPWTETGELFF,TGTGCCAGCAGCTTACCATGGACAGAGACCGGGGAGCTGTTTTTT
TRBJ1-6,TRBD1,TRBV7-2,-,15,CASSRRQGVDSPLHF,TGTGCCAGCAGCCGCAGACAGGGAGTAGATTCACCCCTCCACTTT
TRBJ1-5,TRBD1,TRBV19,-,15,CASWDRSYSNQPQHF,TGTGCCAGTTGGGACAGATCTTATAGCAATCAGCCCCAGCATTTT
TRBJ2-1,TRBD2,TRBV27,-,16,CASSSLAGGPPNEQFF,TGTGCCAGCAGTTCCTTGGCGGGAGGGCCTCCCAATGAGCAGTTCTTC
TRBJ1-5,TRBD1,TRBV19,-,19,CASQRQGVRGRGLHQPQHF,TGTGCCTCCCAGCGACAGGGGGTCCGGGGCAGGGGGCTCCATCAGCCCCAGCATTTT
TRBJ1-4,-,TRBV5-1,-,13,CASTDMTNEKLFF,TGCGCCAGTACGGACATGACTAATGAAAAACTGTTTTTT
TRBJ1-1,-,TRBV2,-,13,CASPPGGTTEAFF,TGTGCCAGCCCCCCGGGGGGGACCACTGAAGCTTTCTTT
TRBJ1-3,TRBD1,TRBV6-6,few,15,CASSYSGTGGNTIYF,TGTGCCAGCAGTTACTCGGGGACAGGGGGAAACACCATATATTTT